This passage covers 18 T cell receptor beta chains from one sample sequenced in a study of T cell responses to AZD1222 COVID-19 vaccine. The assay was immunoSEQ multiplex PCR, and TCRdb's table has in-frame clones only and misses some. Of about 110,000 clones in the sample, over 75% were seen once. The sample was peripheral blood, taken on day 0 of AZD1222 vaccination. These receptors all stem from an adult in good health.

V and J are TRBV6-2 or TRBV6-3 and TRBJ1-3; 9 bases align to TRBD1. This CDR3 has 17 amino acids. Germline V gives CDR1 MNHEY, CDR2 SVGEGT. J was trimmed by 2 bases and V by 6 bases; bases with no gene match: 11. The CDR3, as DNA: TGTGCCAGCAGACCTAGGACAGGGGCGCGTCCTGGAAACACCATATATTTT. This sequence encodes CASRPRTGARPGNTIYF.

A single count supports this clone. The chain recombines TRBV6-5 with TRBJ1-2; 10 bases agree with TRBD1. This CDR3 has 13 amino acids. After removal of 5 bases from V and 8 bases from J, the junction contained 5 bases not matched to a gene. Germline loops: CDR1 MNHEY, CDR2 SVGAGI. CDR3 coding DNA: TGTGCCAGCAGTCGACAGGGGGCTAGGGGCTACACCTTC. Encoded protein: CASSRQGARGYTF.

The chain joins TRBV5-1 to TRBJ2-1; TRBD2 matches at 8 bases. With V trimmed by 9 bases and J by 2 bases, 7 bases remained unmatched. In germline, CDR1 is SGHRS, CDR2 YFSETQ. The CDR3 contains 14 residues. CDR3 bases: TGCGCCACCCAACTAGCGGAGACCTACAATGAGCAGTTCTTC. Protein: CATQLAETYNEQFF.

CDR3 DNA sequence: TGTGCCATCGGTACGGGGGGCTTGGGCTATGGCTACACCTTC. Its protein is CAIGTGGLGYGYTF. This rearrangement joins TRBV10-3 to TRBJ1-2, with a weak D call TRBD1 (6 bases). The CDR3 sequence is 14 residues long. V lost 8 bases and J 4 bases, leaving 17 bases between the germline ends. Per the germline V gene, CDR1 is ENHRY and CDR2 is SYGVKD.

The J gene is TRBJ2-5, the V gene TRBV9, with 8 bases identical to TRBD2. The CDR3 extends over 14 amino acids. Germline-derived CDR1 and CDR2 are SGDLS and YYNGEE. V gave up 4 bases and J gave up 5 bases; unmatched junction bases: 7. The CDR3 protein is CASSPIGGGETQYF. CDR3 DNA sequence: TGTGCCAGCAGCCCAATCGGGGGGGGCGAGACCCAGTACTTC.

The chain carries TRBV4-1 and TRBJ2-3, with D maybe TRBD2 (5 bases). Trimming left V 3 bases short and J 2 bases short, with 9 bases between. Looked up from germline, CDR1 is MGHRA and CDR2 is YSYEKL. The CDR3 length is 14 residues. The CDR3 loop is CASSQIAITDTQYF. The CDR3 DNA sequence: TGCGCCAGCAGCCAGATAGCGATCACAGATACGCAGTATTTT.

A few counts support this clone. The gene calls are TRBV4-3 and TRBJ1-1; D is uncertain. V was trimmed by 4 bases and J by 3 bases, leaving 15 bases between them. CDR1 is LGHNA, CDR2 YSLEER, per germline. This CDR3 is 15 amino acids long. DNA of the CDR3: TGCGCCAGCAGCCCCCAAGCGAACATGGACACTGAAGCTTTCTTT. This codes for CASSPQANMDTEAFF.

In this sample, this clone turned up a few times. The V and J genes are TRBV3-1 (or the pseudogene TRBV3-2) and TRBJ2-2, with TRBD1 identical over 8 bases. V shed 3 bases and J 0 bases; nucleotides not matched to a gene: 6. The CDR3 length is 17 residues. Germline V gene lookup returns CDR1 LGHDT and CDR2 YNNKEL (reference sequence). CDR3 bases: TGTGCCAGCAGCCATCATGGGACAGGATCGAACACCGGGGAGCTGTTTTTT. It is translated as CASSHHGTGSNTGELFF.

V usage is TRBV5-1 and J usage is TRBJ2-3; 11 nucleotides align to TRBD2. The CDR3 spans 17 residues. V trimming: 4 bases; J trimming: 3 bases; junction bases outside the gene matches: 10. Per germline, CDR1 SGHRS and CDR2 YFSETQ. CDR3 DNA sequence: TGCGCCAGCAGCGGGGGGCTAGCGGGAGGAGGTACAGATACGCAGTATTTT. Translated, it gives CASSGGLAGGGTDTQYF. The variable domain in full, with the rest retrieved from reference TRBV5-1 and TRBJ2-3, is KAGVTQTPRYLIKTRGQQVTLSCSPISGHRSVSWYQQTPGQGLQFLFEYFSETQRNKGNFPGRFSGRQFSNSRSEMNVSTLELGDSALYLCASSGGLAGGGTDTQYFGPGTRLTVL.

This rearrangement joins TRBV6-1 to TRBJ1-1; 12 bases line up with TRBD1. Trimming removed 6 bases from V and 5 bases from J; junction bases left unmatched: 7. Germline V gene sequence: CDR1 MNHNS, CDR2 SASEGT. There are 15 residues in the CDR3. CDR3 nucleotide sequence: TGTGCCAGCAGACCCGGGACAGGGGGCGGAACTGAAGCTTTCTTT. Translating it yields CASRPGTGGGTEAFF.

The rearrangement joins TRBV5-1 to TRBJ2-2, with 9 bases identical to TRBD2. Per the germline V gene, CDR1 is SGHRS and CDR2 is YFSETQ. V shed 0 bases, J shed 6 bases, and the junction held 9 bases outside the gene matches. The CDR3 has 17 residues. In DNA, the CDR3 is TGCGCCAGCAGCTTGGCCTATGCGGGGGGGCCTGCCGGGGAGCTGTTTTTT. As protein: CASSLAYAGGPAGELFF.

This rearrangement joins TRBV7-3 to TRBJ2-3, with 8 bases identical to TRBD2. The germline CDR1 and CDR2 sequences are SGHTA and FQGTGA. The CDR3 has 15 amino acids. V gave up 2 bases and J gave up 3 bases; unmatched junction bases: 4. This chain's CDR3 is CASSLASGGTDTQYF. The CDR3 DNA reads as TGTGCCAGCAGCTTAGCGAGCGGGGGTACAGATACGCAGTATTTT. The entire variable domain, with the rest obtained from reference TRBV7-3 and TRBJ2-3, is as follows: GAGVSQTPSNKVTEKGKYVELRCDPISGHTALYWYRQSLGQGPEFLIYFQGTGAADDSGLPNDRFFAVRPEGSVSTLKIQRTERGDSAVYLCASSLASGGTDTQYFGPGTRLTVL.

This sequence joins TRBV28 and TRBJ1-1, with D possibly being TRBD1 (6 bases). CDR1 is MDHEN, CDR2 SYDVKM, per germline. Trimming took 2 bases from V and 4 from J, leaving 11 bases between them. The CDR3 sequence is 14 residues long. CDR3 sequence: CASSLRSGVTEAFF. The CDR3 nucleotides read TGTGCCAGCAGTTTAAGGTCAGGGGTCACTGAAGCTTTCTTT. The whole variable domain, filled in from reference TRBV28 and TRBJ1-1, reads DVKVTQSSRYLVKRTGEKVFLECVQDMDHENMFWYRQDPGLGLRLIYFSYDVKMKEKGDIPEGYSVSREKKERFSLILESASTNQTSMYLCASSLRSGVTEAFFGQGTRLTVV.

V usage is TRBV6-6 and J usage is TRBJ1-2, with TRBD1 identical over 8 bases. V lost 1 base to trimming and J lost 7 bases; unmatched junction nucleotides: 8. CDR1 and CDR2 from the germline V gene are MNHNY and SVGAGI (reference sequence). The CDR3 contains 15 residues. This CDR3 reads CASSYWAGGASGYTF. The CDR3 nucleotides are TGTGCCAGCAGTTACTGGGCAGGGGGCGCTTCTGGCTACACCTTC.

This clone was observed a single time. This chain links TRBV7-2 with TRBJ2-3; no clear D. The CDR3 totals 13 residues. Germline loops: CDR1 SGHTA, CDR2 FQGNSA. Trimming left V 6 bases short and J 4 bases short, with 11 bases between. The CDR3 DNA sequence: TGTGCCAGCAGTCTCTCCGCTTCAGATACGCAGTATTTT. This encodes CASSLSASDTQYF.

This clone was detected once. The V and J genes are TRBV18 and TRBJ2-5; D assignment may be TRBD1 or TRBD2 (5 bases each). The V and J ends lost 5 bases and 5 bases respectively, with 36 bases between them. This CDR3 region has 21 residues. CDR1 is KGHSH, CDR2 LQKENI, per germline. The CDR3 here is CASSTYTAVYLRMGVQETQYF. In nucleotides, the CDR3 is TGTGCCAGCTCAACCTACACCGCCGTGTACCTTCGGATGGGGGTCCAGGAGACCCAGTACTTC.

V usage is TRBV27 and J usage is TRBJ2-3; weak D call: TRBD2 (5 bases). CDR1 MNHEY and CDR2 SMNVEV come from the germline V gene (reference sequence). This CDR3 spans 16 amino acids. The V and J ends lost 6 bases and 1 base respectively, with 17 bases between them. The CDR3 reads CASRETSLLGTDTQYF. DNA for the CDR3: TGTGCCAGCAGGGAAACTAGTTTACTCGGCACAGATACGCAGTATTTT.

The DNA of the CDR3 is TGTGCCAGCAGTTACACGGGCAGGGAGGGGAAAAACATTCAGTACTTC. Protein sequence: CASSYTGREGKNIQYF. The V and J genes are TRBV6-2 or TRBV6-3 and TRBJ2-4; 7 bases align to TRBD2. Trimming took 2 bases from V and 4 from J; bases not matched to a gene: 8. The CDR3 covers 16 residues. Per germline, CDR1 MNHEY and CDR2 SVGEGT.